The text below deals with one T cell receptor beta chain. Its antigen is unidentified. Germline CDR1 and CDR2: MDHEN and SYDVKM. CDR3 length: 15 amino acids. With 7 bases clipped from V and 6 bases from J, the junction kept 12 bases outside the gene matches. TCRdb keeps only in-frame clones here, not all; method: immunoSEQ multiplex PCR. The sample has approximately 160,000 clones, approximately 89% seen once. The sample comes from a study of T cell responses to AZD1222 COVID-19 vaccine. The study, taken as a whole, reports: Sampled repertoires all dated from after the peak T cell response. Most donors were white British and more were female, and clonal diversity was possibly underestimated. Vaccination with two AZD1222 doses was followed by a rise in Spike-specific TCR breadth and depth.

The receptor was isolated from an adult in good health. Sequenced material: peripheral blood, taken on day 0 of MenACWY control vaccination. V is TRBV28 and J is TRBJ2-4; TRBD1 aligns across 7 bases. This CDR3 reads CASTQGDRVRNIQYF. The CDR3 nucleotides read TGTGCCAGCACCCAGGGCGACAGGGTGAGAAACATTCAGTACTTC.